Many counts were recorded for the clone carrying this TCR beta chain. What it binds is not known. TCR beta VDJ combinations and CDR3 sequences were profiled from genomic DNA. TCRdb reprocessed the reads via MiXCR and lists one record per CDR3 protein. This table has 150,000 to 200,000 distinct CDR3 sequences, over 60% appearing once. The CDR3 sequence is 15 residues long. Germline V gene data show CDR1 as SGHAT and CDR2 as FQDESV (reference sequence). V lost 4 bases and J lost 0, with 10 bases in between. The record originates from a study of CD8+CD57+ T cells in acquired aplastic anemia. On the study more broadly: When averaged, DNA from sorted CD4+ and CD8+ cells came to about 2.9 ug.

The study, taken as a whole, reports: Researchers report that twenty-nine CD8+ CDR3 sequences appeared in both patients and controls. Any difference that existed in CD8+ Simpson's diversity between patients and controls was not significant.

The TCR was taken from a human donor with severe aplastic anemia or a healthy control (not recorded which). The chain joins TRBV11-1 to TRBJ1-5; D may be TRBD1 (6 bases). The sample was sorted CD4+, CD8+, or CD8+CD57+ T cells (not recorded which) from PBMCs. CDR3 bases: TGTGCCAGCAGCTCCGGACAGAATAGCAATCAGCCCCAGCATTTT. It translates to CASSSGQNSNQPQHF.